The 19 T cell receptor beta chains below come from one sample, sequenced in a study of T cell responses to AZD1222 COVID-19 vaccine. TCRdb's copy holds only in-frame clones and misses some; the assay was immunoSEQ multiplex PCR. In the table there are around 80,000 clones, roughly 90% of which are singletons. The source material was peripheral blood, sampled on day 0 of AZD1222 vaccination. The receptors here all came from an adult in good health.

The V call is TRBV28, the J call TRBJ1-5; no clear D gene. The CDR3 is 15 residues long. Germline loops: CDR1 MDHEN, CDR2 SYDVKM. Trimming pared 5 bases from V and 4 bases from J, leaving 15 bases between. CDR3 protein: CASSPYRGTNQPQHF. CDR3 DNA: TGTGCCAGCAGTCCATACAGAGGTACAAATCAGCCCCAGCATTTT.

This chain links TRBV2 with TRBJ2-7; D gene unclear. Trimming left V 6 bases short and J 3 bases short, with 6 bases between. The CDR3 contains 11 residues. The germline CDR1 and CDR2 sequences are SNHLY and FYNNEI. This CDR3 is CASRRNYEQYF. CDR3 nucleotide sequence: TGTGCCAGCAGGCGGAACTACGAGCAGTACTTC.

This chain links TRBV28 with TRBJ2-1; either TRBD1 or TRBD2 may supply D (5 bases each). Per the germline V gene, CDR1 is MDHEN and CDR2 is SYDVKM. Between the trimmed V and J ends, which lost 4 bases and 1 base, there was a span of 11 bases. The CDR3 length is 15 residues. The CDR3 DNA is TGTGCCAGCAGTTATGAGGGGAAGTCCTACAATGAGCAGTTCTTC. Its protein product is CASSYEGKSYNEQFF.

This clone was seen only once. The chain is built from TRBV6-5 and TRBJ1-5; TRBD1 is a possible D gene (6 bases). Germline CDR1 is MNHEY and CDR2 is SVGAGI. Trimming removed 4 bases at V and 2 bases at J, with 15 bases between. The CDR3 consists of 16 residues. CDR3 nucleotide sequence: TGTGCCAGCAGTTCCTTGTCGGACAGTCGCAATCAGCCCCAGCATTTT. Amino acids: CASSSLSDSRNQPQHF.

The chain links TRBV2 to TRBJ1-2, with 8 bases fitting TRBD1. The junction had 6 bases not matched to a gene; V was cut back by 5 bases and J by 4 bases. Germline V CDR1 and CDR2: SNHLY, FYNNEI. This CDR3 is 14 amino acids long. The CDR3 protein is CASSNSGTGYGYTF. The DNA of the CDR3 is TGTGCCAGCAGTAACTCCGGGACAGGCTATGGCTACACCTTC.

For the CDR3, the DNA is TGTGCCAGCAGTGATGGGCACTATAGCAATCAGCCCCAGCATTTT. Its protein product is CASSDGHYSNQPQHF. The gene calls are TRBV2 and TRBJ1-5, with D unresolved. This CDR3 comprises 15 residues. Per germline, CDR1 SNHLY and CDR2 FYNNEI. V was pared by 3 bases and J by 0 bases, with 9 bases between.

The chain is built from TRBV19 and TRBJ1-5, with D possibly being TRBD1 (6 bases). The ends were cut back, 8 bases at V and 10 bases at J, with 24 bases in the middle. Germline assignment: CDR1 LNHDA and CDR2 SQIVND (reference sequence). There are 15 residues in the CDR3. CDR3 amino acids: CASSREQGESLPQHF. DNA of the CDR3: TGTGCCAGTTCGAGAGAACAGGGCGAGTCTCTCCCCCAGCATTTT. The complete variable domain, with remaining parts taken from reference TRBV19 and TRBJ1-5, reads DGGITQSPKYLFRKEGQNVTLSCEQNLNHDAMYWYRQDPGQGLRLIYYSQIVNDFQKGDIAEGYSVSREKKESFPLTVTSAQKNPTAFYLCASSREQGESLPQHFGDGTRLSIL.

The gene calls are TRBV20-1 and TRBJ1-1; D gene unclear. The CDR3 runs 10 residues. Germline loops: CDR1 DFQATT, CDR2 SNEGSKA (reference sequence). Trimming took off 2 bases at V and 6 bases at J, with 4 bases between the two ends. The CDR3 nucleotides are TGCAGTGCTAGAAAGGCTGAAGCTTTCTTT. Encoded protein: CSARKAEAFF.

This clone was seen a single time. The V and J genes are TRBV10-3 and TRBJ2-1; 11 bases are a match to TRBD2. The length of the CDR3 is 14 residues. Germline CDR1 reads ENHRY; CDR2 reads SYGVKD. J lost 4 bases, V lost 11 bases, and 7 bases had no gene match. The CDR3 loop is CAVLAGGRYNEQFF. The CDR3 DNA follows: TGTGCCGTCTTAGCGGGGGGGCGATACAATGAGCAGTTCTTC.

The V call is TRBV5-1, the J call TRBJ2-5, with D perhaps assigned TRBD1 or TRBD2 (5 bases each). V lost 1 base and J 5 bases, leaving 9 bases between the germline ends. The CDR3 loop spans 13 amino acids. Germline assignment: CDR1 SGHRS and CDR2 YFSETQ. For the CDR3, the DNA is TGCGCCAGCAGCTTGCAGGGCGGGGAGACCCAGTACTTC. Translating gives CASSLQGGETQYF.

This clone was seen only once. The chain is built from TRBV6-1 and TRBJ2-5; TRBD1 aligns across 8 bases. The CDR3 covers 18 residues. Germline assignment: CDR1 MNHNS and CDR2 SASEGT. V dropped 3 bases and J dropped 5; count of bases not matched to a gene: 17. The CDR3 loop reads CASSDPHRSRGQGETQYF. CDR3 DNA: TGTGCCAGCAGTGACCCCCATCGGAGCAGGGGGCAGGGGGAGACCCAGTACTTC.

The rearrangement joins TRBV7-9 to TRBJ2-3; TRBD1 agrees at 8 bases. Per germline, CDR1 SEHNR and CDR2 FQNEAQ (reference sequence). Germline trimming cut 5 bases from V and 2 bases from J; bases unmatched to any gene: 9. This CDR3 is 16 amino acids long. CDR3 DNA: TGTGCCAGCAGCCTACCAGGGGGCGACTACACAGATACGCAGTATTTT. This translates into CASSLPGGDYTDTQYF.

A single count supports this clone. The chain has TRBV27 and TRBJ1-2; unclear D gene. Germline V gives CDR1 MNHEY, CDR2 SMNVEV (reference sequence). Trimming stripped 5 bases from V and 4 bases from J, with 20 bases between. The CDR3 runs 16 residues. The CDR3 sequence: CASSAQEGSGGYGYTF. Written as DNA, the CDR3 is TGTGCCAGCAGTGCCCAGGAGGGTAGCGGTGGCTATGGCTACACCTTC.

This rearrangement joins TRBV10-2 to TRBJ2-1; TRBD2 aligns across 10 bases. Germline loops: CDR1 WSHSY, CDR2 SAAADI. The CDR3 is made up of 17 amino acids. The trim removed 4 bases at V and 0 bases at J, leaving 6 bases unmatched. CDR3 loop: CASSVSGGPPSYNEQFF. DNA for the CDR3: TGCGCCAGCAGTGTTAGCGGGGGGCCTCCCTCCTACAATGAGCAGTTCTTC.

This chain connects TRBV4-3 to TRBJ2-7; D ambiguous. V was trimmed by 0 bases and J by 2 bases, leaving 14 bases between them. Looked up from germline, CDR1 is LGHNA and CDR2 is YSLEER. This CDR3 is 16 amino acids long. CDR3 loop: CASSQDRILPPYEQYF. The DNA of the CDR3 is TGCGCCAGCAGCCAAGATAGGATCCTCCCACCCTACGAGCAGTACTTC.

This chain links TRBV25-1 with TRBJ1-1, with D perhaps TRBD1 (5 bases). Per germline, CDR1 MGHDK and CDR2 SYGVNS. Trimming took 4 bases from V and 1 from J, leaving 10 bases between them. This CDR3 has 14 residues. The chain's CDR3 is CASSGEGRNTEAFF. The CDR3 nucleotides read TGTGCCAGCAGTGGAGAGGGGAGGAACACTGAAGCTTTCTTT.

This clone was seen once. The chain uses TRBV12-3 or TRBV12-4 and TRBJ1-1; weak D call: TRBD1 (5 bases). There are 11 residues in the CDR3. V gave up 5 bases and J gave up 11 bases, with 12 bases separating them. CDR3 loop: CASSRGWGAFF. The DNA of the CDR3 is TGTGCCAGCAGTCGAGGTTGGGGGGCTTTCTTT.

The CDR3 DNA reads as TGTGCCAGCAGTGATGTAGCCAGGGGTGGCAATCAGCCCCAGCATTTT. This translates into CASSDVARGGNQPQHF. The chain links TRBV2 to TRBJ1-5; the D gene is possibly TRBD1 (6 bases). The length of the CDR3 is 16 residues. Germline assignment: CDR1 SNHLY and CDR2 FYNNEI. Trimming removed 3 bases from V and 2 bases from J, with 14 bases in between.

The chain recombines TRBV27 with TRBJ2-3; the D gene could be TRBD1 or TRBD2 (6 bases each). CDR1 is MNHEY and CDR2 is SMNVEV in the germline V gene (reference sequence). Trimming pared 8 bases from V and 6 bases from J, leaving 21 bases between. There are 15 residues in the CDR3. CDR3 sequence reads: CASVRWGASGDTQYF. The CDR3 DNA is TGTGCCAGCGTTAGGTGGGGGGCGTCCGGGGATACGCAGTATTTT.